This T cell receptor (beta chain) was found in a study of control samples from healthy donors and cancer patients. The germline V gene encodes CDR1 MNHEY and CDR2 SMNVEV (reference sequence). The CDR3 sequence is 14 residues long. With respect to this clone: An end of the junction differs from the germline gene, which may be a read error.

The protocol was immunoSEQ multiplex PCR, while the TCRdb copy is restricted to in-frame clones and leaves out a portion. The table lists under 200,000 clones, roughly 91% of them singletons, with roughly 1.6% in the top ten. Sequences were obtained from blood. The sequence came from a woman between 25 and 40 years old in good health. The chain carries TRBV27 and TRBJ2-7; D might be TRBD1 (6 bases). Here the CDR3 DNA reads TGTGCCAGCAGTTTTCTCAGGGGATCCTACGGGCAGTACTTC. Its protein is CASSFLRGSYGQYF.